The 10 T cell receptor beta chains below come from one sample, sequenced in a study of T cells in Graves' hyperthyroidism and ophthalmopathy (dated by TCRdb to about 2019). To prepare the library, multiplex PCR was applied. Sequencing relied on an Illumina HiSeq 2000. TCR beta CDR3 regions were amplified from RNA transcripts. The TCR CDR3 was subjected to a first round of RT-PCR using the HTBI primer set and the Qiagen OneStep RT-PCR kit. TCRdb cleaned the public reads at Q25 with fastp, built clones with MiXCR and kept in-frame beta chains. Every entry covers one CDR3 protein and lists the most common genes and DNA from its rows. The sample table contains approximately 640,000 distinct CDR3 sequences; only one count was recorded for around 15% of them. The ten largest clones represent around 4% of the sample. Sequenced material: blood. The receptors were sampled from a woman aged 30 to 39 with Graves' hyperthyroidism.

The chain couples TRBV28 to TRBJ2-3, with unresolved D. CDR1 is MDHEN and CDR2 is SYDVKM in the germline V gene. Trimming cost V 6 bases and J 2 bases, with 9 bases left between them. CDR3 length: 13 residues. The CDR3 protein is CASSFTVTDTQYF. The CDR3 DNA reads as TGTGCCAGCAGCTTCACAGTCACAGATACGCAGTATTTT.

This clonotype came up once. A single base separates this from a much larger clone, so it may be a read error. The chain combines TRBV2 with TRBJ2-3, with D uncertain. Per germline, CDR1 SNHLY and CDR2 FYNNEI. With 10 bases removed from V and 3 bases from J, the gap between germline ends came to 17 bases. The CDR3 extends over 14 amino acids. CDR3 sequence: CATIIGPETDTQYF. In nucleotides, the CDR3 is TGTGCCACCATAATAGGGCCCGAGACAGATACGCAGTATTTT.

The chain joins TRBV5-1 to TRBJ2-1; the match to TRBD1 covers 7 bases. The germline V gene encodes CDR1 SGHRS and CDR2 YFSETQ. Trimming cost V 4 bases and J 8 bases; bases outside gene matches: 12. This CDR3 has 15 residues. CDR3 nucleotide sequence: TGCGCCAGCAGCCCGGGGCAGGGGGTTTGGGATGAGCAGTTCTTC. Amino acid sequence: CASSPGQGVWDEQFF.

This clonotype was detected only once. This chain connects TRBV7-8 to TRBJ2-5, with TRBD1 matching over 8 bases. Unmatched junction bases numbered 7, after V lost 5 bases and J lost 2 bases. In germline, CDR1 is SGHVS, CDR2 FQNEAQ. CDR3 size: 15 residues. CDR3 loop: CASSGRTGRQETQYF. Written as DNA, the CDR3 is TGTGCCAGCAGCGGCCGGACAGGGAGGCAAGAGACCCAGTACTTC. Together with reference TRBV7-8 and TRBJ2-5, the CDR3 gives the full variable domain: GAGVSQSPRYKVAKRGQDVALRCDPISGHVSLFWYQQALGQGPEFLTYFQNEAQLDKSGLPSDRFFAERPEGSVSTLKIQRTQQEDSAVYLCASSGRTGRQETQYFGPGTRLLVL.

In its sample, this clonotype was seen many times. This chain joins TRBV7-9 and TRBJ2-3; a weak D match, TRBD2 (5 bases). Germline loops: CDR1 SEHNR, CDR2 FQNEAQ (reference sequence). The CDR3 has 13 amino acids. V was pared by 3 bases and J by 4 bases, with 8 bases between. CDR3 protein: CASSFLSADTQYF. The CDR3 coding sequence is TGTGCCAGCAGCTTCCTTAGCGCAGATACGCAGTATTTT.

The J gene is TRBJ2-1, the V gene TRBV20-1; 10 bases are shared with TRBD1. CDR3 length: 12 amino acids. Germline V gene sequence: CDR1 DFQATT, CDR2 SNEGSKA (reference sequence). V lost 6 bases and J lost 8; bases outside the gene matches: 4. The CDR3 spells CSARDRGYEQFF. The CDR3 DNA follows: TGCAGTGCCCGGGACAGGGGCTATGAGCAGTTCTTC.

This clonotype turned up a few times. The CDR3 sequence: CASSKTGYNYGYTF. CDR3 sequence (DNA): TGTGCCAGTAGTAAAACAGGGTATAACTATGGCTACACCTTC. V usage is TRBV28 and J usage is TRBJ1-2; possibly TRBD1 for D (6 bases). Germline CDR1 reads MDHEN; CDR2 reads SYDVKM. This CDR3 has 14 residues. V lost 9 bases to trimming and J lost 1 base, with 15 bases between them.

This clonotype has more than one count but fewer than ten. The CDR3 sequence: CATRDREGEKLFF. The CDR3 region has the DNA TGTGCCACCCGGGACAGGGAGGGTGAAAAACTGTTTTTT. V is TRBV10-3 and J is TRBJ1-4; 9 positions match TRBD1. The V gene end was trimmed by 10 bases and the J gene end by 7 bases; junction bases not matched to a gene: 7. CDR1 and CDR2 from the germline V gene are ENHRY and SYGVKD. The CDR3 contains 13 residues.

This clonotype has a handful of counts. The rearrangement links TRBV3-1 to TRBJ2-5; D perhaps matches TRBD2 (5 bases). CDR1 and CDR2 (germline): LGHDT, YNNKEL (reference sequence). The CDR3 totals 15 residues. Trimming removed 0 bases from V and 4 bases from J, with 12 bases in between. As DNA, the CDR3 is TGTGCCAGCAGCCAAGATCCAACTAGTATAGAGACCCAGTACTTC. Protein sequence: CASSQDPTSIETQYF.

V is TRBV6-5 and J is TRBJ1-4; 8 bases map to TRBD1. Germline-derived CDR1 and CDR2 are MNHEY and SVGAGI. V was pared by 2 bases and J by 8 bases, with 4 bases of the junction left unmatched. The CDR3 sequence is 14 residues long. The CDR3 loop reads CASSYVTGVEKLFF. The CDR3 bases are TGTGCCAGCAGTTACGTGACAGGGGTCGAAAAACTGTTTTTT.